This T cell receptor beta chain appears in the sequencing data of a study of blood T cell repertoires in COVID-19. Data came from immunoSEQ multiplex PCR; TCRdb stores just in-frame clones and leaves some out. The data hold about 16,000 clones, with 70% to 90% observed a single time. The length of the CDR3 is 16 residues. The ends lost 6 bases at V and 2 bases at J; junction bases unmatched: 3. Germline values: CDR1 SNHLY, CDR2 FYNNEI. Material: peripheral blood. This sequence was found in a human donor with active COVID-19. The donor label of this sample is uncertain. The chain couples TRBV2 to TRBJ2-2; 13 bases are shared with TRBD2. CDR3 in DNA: TGTGCCAGCAGCGGACTAGCGGGGGACAACACCGGGGAGCTGTTTTTT. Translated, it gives CASSGLAGDNTGELFF.